The source of this T cell receptor (beta chain) is a study of blood T cells in healthy people across ages. Alongside a J-beta primer mix, a sample-barcoded 5' primer served in a second PCR lasting roughly 6 to 12 cycles. TCRdb processed the 5' RACE reads anew with MiXCR; each CDR3 protein has one entry. This repertoire shows approximately 800,000 distinct CDR3 sequences, around 25% found once; its top ten account for under 4.5%. Germline V gene data show CDR1 as DFQATT and CDR2 as SNEGSKA (reference sequence). Trimming pared 0 bases from V and 8 bases from J, leaving 16 bases between. CDR3 length: 15 residues. These same records also appear under a second study, on T cells of mothers and their children.

The sequenced sample consisted of blood. The chain couples TRBV20-1 to TRBJ1-4; D might be TRBD1 (6 bases). This clonotype originated in a boy aged 5 to 17 in good health. CDR3 loop: CSAREGGARGEKLFF. The CDR3 DNA sequence: TGCAGTGCTAGAGAGGGGGGCGCTCGGGGAGAAAAACTGTTTTTT.